This is a list of T cell receptor beta chains from one sample in a study of technical replicates of blood from a few donors. Generated by immunoSEQ multiplex PCR, the TCRdb table keeps only in-frame clones and is missing some. The sample lists some 89,000 clones, roughly 94% occurring once. The sample comprised T cells isolated from PBMCs. These receptors were taken from a human donor in good health. The CDR3 runs from the conserved cysteine through the conserved F or W. Fields, in order: D gene, clone size, J gene, V gene, CDR3 length, CDR3 DNA, CDR3 protein. A D gene is named only where the DNA matches it firmly. Not all rows give a size; the values are once, few, many and, for expanded clones, a class.

NA | NA | TRBJ2-3 | TRBV21-1 | 13 | TGTGCCAGCAGCAAAGGGAGGTCTGATACGCAGTATTTT | CASSKGRSDTQYF
NA | NA | TRBJ1-3 | TRBV13 | 16 | TGTGCCAGCAGCTTAGGCATAGGGGTATCGGGAAACACCATATATTTT | CASSLGIGVSGNTIYF
NA | NA | TRBJ1-2 | TRBV7-2 | 12 | TGTGCCAGCAGCTTAGCCATCTATGGCTACACCTTC | CASSLAIYGYTF
NA | NA | TRBJ2-1 | TRBV7-9 | 13 | TGTGCCAGCAGCTACAACAGGGGAGGTGAGCAGTTCTTC | CASSYNRGGEQFF
NA | NA | TRBJ1-1 | TRBV7-9 | 14 | TGTGCCAGCAGCTTAGTTAGTATCGTGCCTGAAGCTTTCTTT | CASSLVSIVPEAFF
NA | NA | TRBJ1-2 | TRBV6-5 | 12 | TGTGCCAGCAGTTATTCGACAGAAGGCTACACCTTC | CASSYSTEGYTF
TRBD2 | NA | TRBJ2-2 | TRBV11-3 | 16 | TGTGCCAGCAGCCCGGGACTAGCGGGTGGCACCGGGGAGCTGTTTTTT | CASSPGLAGGTGELFF
TRBD2 | NA | TRBJ2-7 | TRBV5-5 | 18 | TGTGCCAGCAGCATTCCGGGACCGTTAGCGGGGTCTACCTACGAGCAGTACTTC | CASSIPGPLAGSTYEQYF
NA | NA | TRBJ2-1 | TRBV27 | 15 | TGTGCCAGCAGTTTATCCCCTAGCTCCTACAATGAGCAGTTCTTC | CASSLSPSSYNEQFF
TRBD1 | NA | TRBJ1-1 | TRBV19 | 14 | TGTGCCAGTAGCCCAGACAGGGATCACACTGAAGCTTTCTTT | CASSPDRDHTEAFF
TRBD2 | once | TRBJ2-3 | TRBV27 | 13 | TGTGCCAGCAGCCGCGGGAGTTTCAATACGCAGTATTTT | CASSRGSFNTQYF
NA | NA | TRBJ2-1 | TRBV27 | 16 | TGTGCCAGCAGTTTATGGAACAGGAGATTTGTGGATGAGCAGTTCTTC | CASSLWNRRFVDEQFF
NA | NA | TRBJ2-1 | TRBV5-1 | 12 | TGCGCCAGCAAGTACGGGGGCAATGAGCAGTTCTTC | CASKYGGNEQFF
NA | NA | TRBJ1-3 | TRBV28 | 15 | TGTGCCAGCAGGGACGAGGGGGTGGTTGGAAACACCATATATTTT | CASRDEGVVGNTIYF
TRBD1 | once | TRBJ2-1 | TRBV28 | 15 | TGTGCCAGCACCCCAGACAGGGAAGCCTACAATGAGCAGTTCTTC | CASTPDREAYNEQFF
NA | NA | TRBJ2-7 | TRBV27 | 12 | TGTGCCAGCAGTTTACTGGGCCTCGAGCAGTACTTC | CASSLLGLEQYF
NA | NA | TRBJ1-5 | TRBV7-2 | 17 | TGTGCCAGCAGCTTAGACCAGGTACCCTTTAGCAATCAGCCCCAGCATTTT | CASSLDQVPFSNQPQHF
TRBD1 | NA | TRBJ1-1 | TRBV6-1 | 14 | TGTGCCAGCAGTACCCCGACTAGGACAGGGAAAGCTTTCTTT | CASSTPTRTGKAFF
TRBD1 | NA | TRBJ2-3 | TRBV15 | 14 | TGTGCCACCAGCAGAGACAGGGGGTCAGATACGCAGTATTTT | CATSRDRGSDTQYF
NA | NA | TRBJ2-7 | TRBV2 | 11 | TGTGCCAGCAGTCCCCAGTACGAGCAGTACTTC | CASSPQYEQYF
NA | NA | TRBJ2-7 | TRBV5-5 | 17 | TGTGCCAGCAGCTTGGGGCTGCGGGGTTCGGTTACCTACGAGCAGTACTTC | CASSLGLRGSVTYEQYF
NA | NA | TRBJ2-1 | TRBV7-3 | 16 | TGTGCCAGCAGCTTCCAGGGAGGCCTGGGATACAATGAGCAGTTCTTC | CASSFQGGLGYNEQFF
NA | NA | TRBJ1-2 | TRBV19 | 13 | TGTGCCAGTAGTAGGTCCCAGGGGCCTCACTACACCTTC | CASSRSQGPHYTF
TRBD2 | NA | TRBJ2-7 | TRBV7-3 | 18 | TGTGCCAGCAGCTTAGGGACTAGCGGGAGGACCCTATCCTACGAGCAGTACTTC | CASSLGTSGRTLSYEQYF
TRBD1 | NA | TRBJ1-4 | TRBV9 | 15 | TGTGCCAGCAGCGGAAGACAGGGGCAATATGAAAAACTGTTTTTT | CASSGRQGQYEKLFF
NA | NA | TRBJ1-1 | TRBV11-3 | 14 | TGTGCCAGCAGCTTGCAGGCTTCGAAGGCTGAAGCTTTCTTT | CASSLQASKAEAFF
NA | NA | TRBJ1-5 | TRBV5-6 | 17 | TGTGCCAGCAGCTTGTCAGCGGGGGCTTATAGCAATCAGCCCCAGCATTTT | CASSLSAGAYSNQPQHF
TRBD1 | NA | TRBJ1-1 | TRBV5-1 | 15 | TGCGCCAGCAGCTTGGCCAGGGGGCGTAACACTGAAGCTTTCTTT | CASSLARGRNTEAFF